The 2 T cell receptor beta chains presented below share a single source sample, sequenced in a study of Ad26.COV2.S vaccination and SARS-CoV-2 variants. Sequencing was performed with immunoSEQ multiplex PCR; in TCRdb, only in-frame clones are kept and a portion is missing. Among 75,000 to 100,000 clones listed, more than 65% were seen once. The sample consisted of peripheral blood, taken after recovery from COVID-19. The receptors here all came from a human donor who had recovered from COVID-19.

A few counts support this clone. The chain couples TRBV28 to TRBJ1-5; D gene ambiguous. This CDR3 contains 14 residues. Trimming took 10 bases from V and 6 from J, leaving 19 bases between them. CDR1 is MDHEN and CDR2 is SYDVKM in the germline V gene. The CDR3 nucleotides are TGTGCCACCACCGGAACCGTGACCATTCAGCCCCAGCATTTT. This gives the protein CATTGTVTIQPQHF.

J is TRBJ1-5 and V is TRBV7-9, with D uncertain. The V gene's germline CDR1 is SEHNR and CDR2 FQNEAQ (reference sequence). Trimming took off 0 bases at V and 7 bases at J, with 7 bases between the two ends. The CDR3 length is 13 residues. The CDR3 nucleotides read TGTGCCAGCAGCTTAGCGCCGGGACAGCCCCAGCATTTT. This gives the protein CASSLAPGQPQHF.